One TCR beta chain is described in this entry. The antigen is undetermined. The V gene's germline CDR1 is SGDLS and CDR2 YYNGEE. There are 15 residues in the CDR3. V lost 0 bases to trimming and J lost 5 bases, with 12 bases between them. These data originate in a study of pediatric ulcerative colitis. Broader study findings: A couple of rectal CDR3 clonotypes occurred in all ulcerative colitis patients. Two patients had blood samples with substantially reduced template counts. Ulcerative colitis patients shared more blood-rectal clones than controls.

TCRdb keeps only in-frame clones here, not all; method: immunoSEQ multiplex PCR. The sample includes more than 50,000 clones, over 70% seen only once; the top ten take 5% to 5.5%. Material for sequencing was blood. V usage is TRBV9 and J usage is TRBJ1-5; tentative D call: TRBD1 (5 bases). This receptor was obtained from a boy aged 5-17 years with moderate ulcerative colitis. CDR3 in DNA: TGTGCCAGCAGCGTAGCTGGGCAGGGCGATCAGCCCCAGCATTTT. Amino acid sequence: CASSVAGQGDQPQHF.